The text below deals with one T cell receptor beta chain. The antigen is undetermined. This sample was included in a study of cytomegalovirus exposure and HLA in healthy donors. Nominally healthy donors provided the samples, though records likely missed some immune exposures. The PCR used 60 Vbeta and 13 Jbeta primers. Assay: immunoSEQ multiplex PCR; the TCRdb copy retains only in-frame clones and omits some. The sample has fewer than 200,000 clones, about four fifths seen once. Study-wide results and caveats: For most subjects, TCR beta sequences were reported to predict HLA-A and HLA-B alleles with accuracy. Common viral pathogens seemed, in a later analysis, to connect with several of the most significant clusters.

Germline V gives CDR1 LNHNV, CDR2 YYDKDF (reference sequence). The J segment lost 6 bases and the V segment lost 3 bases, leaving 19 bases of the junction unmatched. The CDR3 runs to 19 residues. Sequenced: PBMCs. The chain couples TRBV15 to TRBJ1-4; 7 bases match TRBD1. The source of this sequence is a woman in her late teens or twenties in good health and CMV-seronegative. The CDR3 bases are TGTGCCACCAGCAGTTCCACGTTCCTACGAGGACAGGTTTATGAAAAACTGTTTTTT. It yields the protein CATSSSTFLRGQVYEKLFF. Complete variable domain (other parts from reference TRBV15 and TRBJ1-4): DAMVIQNPRYQVTQFGKPVTLSCSQTLNHNVMYWYQQKSSQAPKLLFHYYDKDFNNEADTPDNFQSRRPNTSFCFLDIRSPGLGDTAMYLCATSSSTFLRGQVYEKLFFGSGTQLSVL.